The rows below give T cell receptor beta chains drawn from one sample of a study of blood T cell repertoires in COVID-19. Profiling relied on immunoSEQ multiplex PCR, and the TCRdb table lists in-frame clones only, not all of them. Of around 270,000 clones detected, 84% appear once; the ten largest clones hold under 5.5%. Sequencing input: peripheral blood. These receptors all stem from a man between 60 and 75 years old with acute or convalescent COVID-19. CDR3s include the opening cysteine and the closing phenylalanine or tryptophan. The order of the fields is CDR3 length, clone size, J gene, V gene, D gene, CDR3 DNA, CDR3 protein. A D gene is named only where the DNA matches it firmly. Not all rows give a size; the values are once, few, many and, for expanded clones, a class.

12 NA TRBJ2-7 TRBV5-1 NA TGCGCCAGCAGCATACCCGCGGGCGAGCAGTACTTC CASSIPAGEQYF
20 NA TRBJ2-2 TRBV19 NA TGTGCCAGTAGTTCACAGGGGGCGGGTAGCGGGGCGATCAACACCGGGGAGCTGTTTTTT CASSSQGAGSGAINTGELFF
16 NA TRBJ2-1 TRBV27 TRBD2 TGTGCCAGCAGTTTATCGGGGGGGAGCTCCTACAATGAGCAGTTCTTC CASSLSGGSSYNEQFF
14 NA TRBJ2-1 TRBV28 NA TGTGCCAGCAGCCCTCACAGGGAGCTGAGGGAGCAGTTCTTC CASSPHRELREQFF
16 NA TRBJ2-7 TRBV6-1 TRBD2 TGTGCCAGCAGTGTCTTACCCGGGACTAGCGGCTACGAGCAGTACTTC CASSVLPGTSGYEQYF
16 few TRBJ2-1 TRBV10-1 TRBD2 TGCGCCAGCAGTGACTTTCTAGCGGCCGCCTACAATGAGCAGTTCTTC CASSDFLAAAYNEQFF
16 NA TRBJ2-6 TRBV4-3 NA TGCGCCAGCAGCCAAGAGCGGGGATCTGGGGCCAACGTCCTGACTTTC CASSQERGSGANVLTF
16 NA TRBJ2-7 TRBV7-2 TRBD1 TGTGCCAGCAGCTTAGAGGGGACAGGGGGCATCTACGAGCAGTACTTC CASSLEGTGGIYEQYF
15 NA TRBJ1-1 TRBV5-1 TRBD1 TGCGCCAGCAGTCTGACAGGGGGATTAGCAAGTGAGTTTTTCTTT CASSLTGGLASEFFF
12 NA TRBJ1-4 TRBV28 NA TGTGCCACTACTGCCCTCGGGGAAAAACTGTTTTTT CATTALGEKLFF
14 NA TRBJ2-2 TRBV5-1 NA TGCGCCAGCAGGACTAGTGGGAACACCGGGGAGCTGTTTTTT CASRTSGNTGELFF
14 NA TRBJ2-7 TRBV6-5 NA TGTGCCAGCAGCTTTAGCGGCGTCTCCTACGAGCAGTACTTC CASSFSGVSYEQYF
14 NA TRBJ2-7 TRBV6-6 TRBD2 TGTGCCAGCCTCTCGACTAGCGATCCCTACGAGCAGTACTTC CASLSTSDPYEQYF
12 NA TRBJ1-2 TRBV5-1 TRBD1 TGCGCCAGCAGCTTGGACAGGGGGGGCTACACCTTC CASSLDRGGYTF
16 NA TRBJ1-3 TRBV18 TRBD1 TGTGCCAGCACGTCCCGGGACAGGGCATCTGGAAACACCATATATTTT CASTSRDRASGNTIYF
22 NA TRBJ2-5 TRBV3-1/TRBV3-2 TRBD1 TGTGCCAGCAGCCCCCTACTCAGGACAGGGGGTCATCGGGCCAATCCAGGGGAGACCCAGTACTTC CASSPLLRTGGHRANPGETQYF
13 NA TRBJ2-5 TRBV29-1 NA TGCAGCGTTGTAGGGGGTTTCCAAGAGACCCAGTACTTC CSVVGGFQETQYF
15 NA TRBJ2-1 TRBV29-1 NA TGCAGCGTTGAAGTGGGGCGGGGCCCCTACAATGAGCAGTTCTTC CSVEVGRGPYNEQFF
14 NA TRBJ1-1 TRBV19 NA TGTGCCAGTAGTATAACACACCTGAACACTGAAGCTTTCTTT CASSITHLNTEAFF
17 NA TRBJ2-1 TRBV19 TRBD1 TGTGCCAGTAGTACACCGGACAGGGCGGTGTCCTACAATGAGCAGTTCTTC CASSTPDRAVSYNEQFF
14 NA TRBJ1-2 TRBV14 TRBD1 TGTGCCAGCAGCCAAGATACAGGGGCGCTTGGCTACACCTTC CASSQDTGALGYTF
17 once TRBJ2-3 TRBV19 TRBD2 TGTGCCAGTAGTTTCCTCCGACTAGCGGGAGGCCCGGATACGCAGTATTTT CASSFLRLAGGPDTQYF
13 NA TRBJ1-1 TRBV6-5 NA TGTGCCAGCAGGGTGGAGGGCGGGAAACAAGCTTTCTTT CASRVEGGKQAFF
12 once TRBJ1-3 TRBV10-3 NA TGTGCCATCGCGAGTTCTGGAAACACCATATATTTT CAIASSGNTIYF
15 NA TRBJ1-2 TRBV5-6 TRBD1 TGTGCCAGCAGCTTGATTAGGGGGCAGGCCTATGGCTACACCTTC CASSLIRGQAYGYTF
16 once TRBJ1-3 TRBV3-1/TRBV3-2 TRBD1 TGTGCCAGCAGCGGGGGACAGAGACACTCTGGAAACACCATATATTTT CASSGGQRHSGNTIYF
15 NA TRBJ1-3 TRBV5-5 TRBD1 TGTGCCAGCAGCACACAGGGGGCGGCTGGAAACACCATATATTTT CASSTQGAAGNTIYF
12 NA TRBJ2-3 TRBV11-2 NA TGTGCCAGCAGATCCTACACAGATACGCAGTATTTT CASRSYTDTQYF
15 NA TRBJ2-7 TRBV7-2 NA TGTGCCAGCAGCTCAACCTACGCAGGGCCCTACGAGCAGTACTTC CASSSTYAGPYEQYF
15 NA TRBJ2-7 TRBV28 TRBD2 TGTGCCAGCAGTTCCATCACTAGCGGGATGGACGAGCAGTACTTC CASSSITSGMDEQYF
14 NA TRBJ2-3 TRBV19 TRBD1 TGTGCCAGTAGGTCAGGGGGCCGGACAGATACGCAGTATTTT CASRSGGRTDTQYF